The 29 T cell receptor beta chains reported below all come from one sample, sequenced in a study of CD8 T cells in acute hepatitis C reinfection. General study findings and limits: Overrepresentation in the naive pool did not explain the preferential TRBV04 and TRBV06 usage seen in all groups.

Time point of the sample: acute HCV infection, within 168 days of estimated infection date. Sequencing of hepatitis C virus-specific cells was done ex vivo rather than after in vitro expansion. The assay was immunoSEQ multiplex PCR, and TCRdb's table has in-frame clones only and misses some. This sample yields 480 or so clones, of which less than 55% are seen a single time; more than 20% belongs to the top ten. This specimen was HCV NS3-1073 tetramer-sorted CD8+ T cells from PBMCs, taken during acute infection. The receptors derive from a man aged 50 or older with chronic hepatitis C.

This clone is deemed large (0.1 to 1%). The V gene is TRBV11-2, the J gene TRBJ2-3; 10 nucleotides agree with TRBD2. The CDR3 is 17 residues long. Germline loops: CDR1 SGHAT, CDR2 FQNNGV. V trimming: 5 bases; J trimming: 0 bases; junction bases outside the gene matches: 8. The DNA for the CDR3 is TGTGCCAGCAGCCTAGCGGGAGTAGATCCTAGCACAGATACGCAGTATTTT. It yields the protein CASSLAGVDPSTDTQYF.

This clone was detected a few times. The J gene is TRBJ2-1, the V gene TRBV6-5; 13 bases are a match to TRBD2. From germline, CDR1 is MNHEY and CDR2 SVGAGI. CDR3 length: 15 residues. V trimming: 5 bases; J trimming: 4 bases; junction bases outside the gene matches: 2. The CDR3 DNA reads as TGTGCCAGCAGTGTGACTAGCGGGGGGTACAATGAGCAGTTCTTC. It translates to CASSVTSGGYNEQFF.

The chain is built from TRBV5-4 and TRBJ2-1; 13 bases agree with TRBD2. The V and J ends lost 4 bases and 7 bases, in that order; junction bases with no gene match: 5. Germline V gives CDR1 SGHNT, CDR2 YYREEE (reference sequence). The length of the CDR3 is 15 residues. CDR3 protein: CASSRELAGGNEQFF. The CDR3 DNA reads TGTGCCAGCAGCCGAGAACTAGCGGGAGGGAATGAGCAGTTCTTC.

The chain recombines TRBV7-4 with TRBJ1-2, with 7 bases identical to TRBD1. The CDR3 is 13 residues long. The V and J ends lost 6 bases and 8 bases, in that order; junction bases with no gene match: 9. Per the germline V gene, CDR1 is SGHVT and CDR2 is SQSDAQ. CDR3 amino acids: CASRYGTALGYTF. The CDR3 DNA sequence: TGTGCCAGCAGATATGGGACAGCCCTGGGCTACACCTTC.

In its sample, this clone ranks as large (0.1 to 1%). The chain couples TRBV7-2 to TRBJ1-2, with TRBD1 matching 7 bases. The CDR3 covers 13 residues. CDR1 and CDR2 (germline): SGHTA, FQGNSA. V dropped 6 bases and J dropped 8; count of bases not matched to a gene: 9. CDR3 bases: TGTGCCAGCAGATATGGGACAGCCCTGGGCTACACCTTC. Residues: CASRYGTALGYTF.

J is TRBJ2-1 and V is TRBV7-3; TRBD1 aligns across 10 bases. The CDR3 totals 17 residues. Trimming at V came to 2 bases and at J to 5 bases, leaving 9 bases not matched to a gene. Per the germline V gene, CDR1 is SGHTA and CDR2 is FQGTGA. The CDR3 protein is CASSLVPGQGINNEQFF. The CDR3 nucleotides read TGTGCCAGCAGCTTAGTACCGGGACAGGGGATAAACAATGAGCAGTTCTTC.

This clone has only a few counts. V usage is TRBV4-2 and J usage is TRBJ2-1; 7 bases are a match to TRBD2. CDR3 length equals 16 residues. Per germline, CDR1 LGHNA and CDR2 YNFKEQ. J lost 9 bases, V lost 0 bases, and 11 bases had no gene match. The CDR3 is CASSQEVGGSWGEQFF. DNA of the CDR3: TGTGCCAGCAGCCAAGAAGTCGGGGGGTCCTGGGGTGAGCAGTTCTTC.

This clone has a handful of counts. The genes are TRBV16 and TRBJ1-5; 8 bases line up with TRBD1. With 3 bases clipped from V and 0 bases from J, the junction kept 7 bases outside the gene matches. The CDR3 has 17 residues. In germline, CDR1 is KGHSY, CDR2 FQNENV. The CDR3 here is CASSQPDREFSNQPQHF. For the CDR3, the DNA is TGTGCCAGCAGCCAGCCGGACAGGGAATTTAGCAATCAGCCCCAGCATTTT.

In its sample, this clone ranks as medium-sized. Here the CDR3 DNA reads TGTGCCAGCAGCACCGAGACAGACGTAGTAAACTACACCTTC. Translating gives CASSTETDVVNYTF. The J gene is TRBJ1-2, the V gene TRBV7-2, with TRBD1 as a possible D gene (5 bases). V dropped 5 bases and J dropped 10 bases, with 20 bases sitting between them. Germline V gene sequence: CDR1 SGHTA, CDR2 FQGNSA. The CDR3 sequence is 14 residues long.

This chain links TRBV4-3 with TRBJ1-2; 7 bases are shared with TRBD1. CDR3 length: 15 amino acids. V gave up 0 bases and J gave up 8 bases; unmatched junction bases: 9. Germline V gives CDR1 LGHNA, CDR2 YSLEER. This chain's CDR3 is CASSQEPTGIGGYTF. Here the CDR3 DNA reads TGCGCCAGCAGCCAAGAACCGACAGGGATCGGCGGCTACACCTTC.

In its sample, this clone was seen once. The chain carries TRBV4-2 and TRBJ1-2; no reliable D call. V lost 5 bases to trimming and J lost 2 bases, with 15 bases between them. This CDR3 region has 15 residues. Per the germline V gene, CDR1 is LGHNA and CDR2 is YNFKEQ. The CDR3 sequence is CASSLGRQVNYGYTF. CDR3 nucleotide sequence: TGTGCCAGCAGCTTAGGAAGGCAGGTCAACTATGGCTACACCTTC.

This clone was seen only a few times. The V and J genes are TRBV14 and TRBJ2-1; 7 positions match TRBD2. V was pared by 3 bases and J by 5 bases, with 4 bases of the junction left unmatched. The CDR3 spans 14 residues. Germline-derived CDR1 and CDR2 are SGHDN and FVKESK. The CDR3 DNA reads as TGTGCCAGCAGCCACTCCCTAGCGGACAATGAGCAGTTCTTC. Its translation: CASSHSLADNEQFF.

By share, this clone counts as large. The CDR3 protein is CASSSSGQGASYEQYF. DNA of the CDR3: TGTGCCAGCAGCTCTTCGGGACAGGGGGCTTCCTACGAGCAGTACTTC. The chain combines TRBV7-2 with TRBJ2-7, with 12 bases identical to TRBD1. Trimming removed 4 bases from V and 1 base from J; junction bases left unmatched: 5. There are 16 residues in the CDR3. Per the germline V gene, CDR1 is SGHTA and CDR2 is FQGNSA.

The CDR3 here is CASSDPRGTEAFF. The CDR3 bases are TGTGCCAGCAGCGACCCCAGGGGGACTGAAGCTTTCTTT. The V and J genes are TRBV5-8 and TRBJ1-1; 7 positions agree with TRBD1. Trimming at V came to 4 bases and at J to 5 bases, leaving 5 bases not matched to a gene. Germline V lookup: CDR1 SGHTS, CDR2 YDEGEE. CDR3 length: 13 residues.

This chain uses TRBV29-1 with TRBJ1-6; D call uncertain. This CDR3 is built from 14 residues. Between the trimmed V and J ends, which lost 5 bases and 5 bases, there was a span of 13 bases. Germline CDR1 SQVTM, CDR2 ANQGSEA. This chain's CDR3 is CSVSEGTNNSPLHF. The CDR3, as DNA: TGCAGCGTTTCTGAGGGAACGAATAATTCACCCCTCCACTTT.

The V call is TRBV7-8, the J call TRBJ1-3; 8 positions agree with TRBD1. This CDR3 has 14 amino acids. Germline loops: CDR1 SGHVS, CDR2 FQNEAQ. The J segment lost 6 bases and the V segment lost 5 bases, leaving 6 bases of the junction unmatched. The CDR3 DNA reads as TGTGCCAGCAGCGCGGACAGGGCAGAAAACACCATATATTTT. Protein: CASSADRAENTIYF. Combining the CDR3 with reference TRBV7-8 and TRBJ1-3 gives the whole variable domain GAGVSQSPRYKVAKRGQDVALRCDPISGHVSLFWYQQALGQGPEFLTYFQNEAQLDKSGLPSDRFFAERPEGSVSTLKIQRTQQEDSAVYLCASSADRAENTIYFGEGSWLTVV.

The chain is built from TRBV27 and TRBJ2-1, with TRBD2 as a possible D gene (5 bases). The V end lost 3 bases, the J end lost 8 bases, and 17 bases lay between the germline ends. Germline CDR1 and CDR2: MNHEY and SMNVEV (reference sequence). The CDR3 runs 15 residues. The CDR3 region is CASSLAPSSPDEQFF. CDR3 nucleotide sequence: TGTGCCAGCAGTTTGGCTCCTAGCTCTCCGGATGAGCAGTTCTTC.

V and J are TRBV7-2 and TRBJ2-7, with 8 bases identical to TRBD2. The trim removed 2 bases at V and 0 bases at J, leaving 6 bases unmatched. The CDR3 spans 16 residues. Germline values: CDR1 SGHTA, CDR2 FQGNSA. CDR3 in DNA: TGTGCCAGCAGCTTAAGGTCGGCGGGAGGCTCCTACGAGCAGTACTTC. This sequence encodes CASSLRSAGGSYEQYF. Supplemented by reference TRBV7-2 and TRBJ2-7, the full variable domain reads GAGVSQSPSNKVTEKGKDVELRCDPISGHTALYWYRQSLGQGLEFLIYFQGNSAPDKSGLPSDRFSAERTGGSVSTLTIQRTQQEDSAVYLCASSLRSAGGSYEQYFGPGTRLTVT.

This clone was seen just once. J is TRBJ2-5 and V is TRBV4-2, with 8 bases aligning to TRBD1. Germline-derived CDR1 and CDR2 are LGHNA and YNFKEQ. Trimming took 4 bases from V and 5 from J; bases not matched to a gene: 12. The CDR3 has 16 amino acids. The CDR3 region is CASSPLPGGGEETQYF. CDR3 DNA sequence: TGTGCCAGCAGCCCGCTCCCAGGGGGCGGGGAGGAGACCCAGTACTTC.

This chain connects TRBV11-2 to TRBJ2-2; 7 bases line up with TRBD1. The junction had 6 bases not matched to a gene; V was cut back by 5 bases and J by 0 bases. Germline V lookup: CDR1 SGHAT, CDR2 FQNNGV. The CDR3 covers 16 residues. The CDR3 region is CASSVQGNANTGELFF. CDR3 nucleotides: TGTGCCAGCAGCGTACAGGGGAACGCGAACACCGGGGAGCTGTTTTTT. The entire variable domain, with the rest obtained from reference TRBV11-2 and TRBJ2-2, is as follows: EAGVAQSPRYKIIEKRQSVAFWCNPISGHATLYWYQQILGQGPKLLIQFQNNGVVDDSQLPKDRFSAERLKGVDSTLKIQPAKLEDSAVYLCASSVQGNANTGELFFGEGSRLTVL.

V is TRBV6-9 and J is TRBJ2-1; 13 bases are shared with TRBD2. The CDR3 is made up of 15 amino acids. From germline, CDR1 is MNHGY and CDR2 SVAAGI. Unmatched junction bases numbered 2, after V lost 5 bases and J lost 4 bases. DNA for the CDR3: TGTGCCAGCAGTGTGACTAGCGGGGGGTACAATGAGCAGTTCTTC. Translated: CASSVTSGGYNEQFF.

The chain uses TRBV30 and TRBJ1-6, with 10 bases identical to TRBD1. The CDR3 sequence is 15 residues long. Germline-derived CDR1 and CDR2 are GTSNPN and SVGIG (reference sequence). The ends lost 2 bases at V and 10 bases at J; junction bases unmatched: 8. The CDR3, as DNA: TGTGCCTGGAGTTTTGGGACAGGGGATACCTCACCCCTCCACTTT. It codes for CAWSFGTGDTSPLHF. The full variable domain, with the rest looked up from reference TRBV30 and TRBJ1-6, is SQTIHQWPATLVQPVGSPLSLECTVEGTSNPNLYWYRQAAGRGLQLLFYSVGIGQISSEVPQNLSASRPQDRQFILSSKKLLLSDSGFYLCAWSFGTGDTSPLHFGNGTRLTVT.

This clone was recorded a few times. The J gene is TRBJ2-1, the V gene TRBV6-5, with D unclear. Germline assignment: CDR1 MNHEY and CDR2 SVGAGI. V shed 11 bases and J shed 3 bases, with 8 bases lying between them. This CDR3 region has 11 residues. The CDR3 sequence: CAGVHYNEQFF. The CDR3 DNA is TGTGCCGGGGTTCACTACAATGAGCAGTTCTTC.

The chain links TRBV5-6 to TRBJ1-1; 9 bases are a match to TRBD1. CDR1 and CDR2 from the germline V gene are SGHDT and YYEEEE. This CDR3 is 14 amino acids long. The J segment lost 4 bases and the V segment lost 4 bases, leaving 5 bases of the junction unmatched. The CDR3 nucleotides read TGTGCCAGCAGCCCACGGACAGGGGCCACTGAAGCTTTCTTT. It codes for CASSPRTGATEAFF.

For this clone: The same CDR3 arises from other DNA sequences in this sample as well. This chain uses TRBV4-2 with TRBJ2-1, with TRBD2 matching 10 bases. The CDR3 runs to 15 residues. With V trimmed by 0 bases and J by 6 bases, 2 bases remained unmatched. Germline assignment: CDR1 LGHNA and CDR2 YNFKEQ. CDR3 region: CASSQEIAGGNEQFF. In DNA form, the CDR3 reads TGTGCCAGCAGCCAAGAAATAGCGGGAGGCAATGAGCAGTTCTTC.

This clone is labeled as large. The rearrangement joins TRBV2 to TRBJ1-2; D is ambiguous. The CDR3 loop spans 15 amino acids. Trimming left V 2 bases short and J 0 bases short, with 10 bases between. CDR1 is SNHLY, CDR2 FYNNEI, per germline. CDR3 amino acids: CASSELTETNYGYTF. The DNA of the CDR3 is TGTGCCAGCAGTGAATTAACAGAGACTAACTATGGCTACACCTTC.

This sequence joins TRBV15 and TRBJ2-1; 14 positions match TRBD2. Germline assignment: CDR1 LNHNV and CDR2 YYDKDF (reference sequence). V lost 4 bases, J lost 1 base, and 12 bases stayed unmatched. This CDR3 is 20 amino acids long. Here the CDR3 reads CATSTPGLAGAEGSYNEQFF. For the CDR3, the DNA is TGTGCCACCAGCACCCCGGGACTAGCGGGAGCCGAGGGGTCCTACAATGAGCAGTTCTTC.

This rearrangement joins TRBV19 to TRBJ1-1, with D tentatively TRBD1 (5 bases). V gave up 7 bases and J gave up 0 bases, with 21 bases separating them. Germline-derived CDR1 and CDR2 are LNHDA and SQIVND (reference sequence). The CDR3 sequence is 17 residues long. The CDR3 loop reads CASTLPSGTYMNTEAFF. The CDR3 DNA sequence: TGTGCCAGTACCTTACCATCCGGGACTTACATGAACACTGAAGCTTTCTTT.

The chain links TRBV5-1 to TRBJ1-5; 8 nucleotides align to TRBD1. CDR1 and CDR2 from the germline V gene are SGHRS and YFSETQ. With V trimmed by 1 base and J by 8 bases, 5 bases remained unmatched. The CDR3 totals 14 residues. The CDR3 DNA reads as TGCGCCAGCAGCTTGTCAGGGGGCATTGAGCCCCAGCATTTT. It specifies CASSLSGGIEPQHF. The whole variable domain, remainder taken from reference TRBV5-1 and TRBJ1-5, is KAGVTQTPRYLIKTRGQQVTLSCSPISGHRSVSWYQQTPGQGLQFLFEYFSETQRNKGNFPGRFSGRQFSNSRSEMNVSTLELGDSALYLCASSLSGGIEPQHFGDGTRLSIL.